The text below deals with one TCR beta chain. Some clones are missing from TCRdb's copy, which holds only in-frame ones; the method was immunoSEQ multiplex PCR. The sample holds about 60,000 clones, about nine tenths seen once. Intraepithelial lymphocytes and lamina propria lymphocytes were released through processing of graft tissue. The data derive from a study of graft-versus-host responses after intestinal transplantation. Germline V gives CDR1 MGHRA, CDR2 YSYEKL. J was trimmed by 4 bases and V by 6 bases; bases with no gene match: 3. This CDR3 contains 14 residues. This TCR derives from a human patient who received an intestinal transplant, so some T cells may come from the graft donor. The sequences come from ileum tissue, collected 350 to 400 days after transplant. V is TRBV4-1 and J is TRBJ2-1; 10 nucleotides agree with TRBD2. The CDR3 here is CASSPSGGYNEQFF. CDR3 nucleotides: TGCGCCAGCAGTCCTAGCGGGGGATACAATGAGCAGTTCTTC.